This T cell receptor beta chain comes out of a study of blood T cell repertoires in COVID-19. Study overall: The United States, Italy and Spain provided the acute and convalescent COVID-19 samples. Sources were T cells, B-cell-depleted T cells, or PBMCs; the material itself was cDNA or gDNA.

Original processing notes: The assay estimated nucleated cells by amplifying reference gene primers. Repertoires were generated with immunoSEQ multiplex PCR, while TCRdb's copy carries only in-frame clones and drops some. The DNA gave D and trimming, while V, J and clone size come from that table. The data contain approximately 150,000 clones, over 80% of them singletons. Trimming cost V 6 bases and J 6 bases; bases outside gene matches: 8. From germline, CDR1 is LGHDT and CDR2 YNNKEL (reference sequence). The CDR3 has 16 residues. The sequence came from a woman aged 45 to 65 with acute or convalescent COVID-19. This chain links TRBV3-1 (or the pseudogene TRBV3-2) with TRBJ2-3, with 14 bases lining up with TRBD2. Sequenced sample: peripheral blood. CDR3 nucleotide sequence: TGTGCCAGCAGTCCCGGGACTAGCGGGAGATGGGATACGCAGTATTTT. It specifies CASSPGTSGRWDTQYF.